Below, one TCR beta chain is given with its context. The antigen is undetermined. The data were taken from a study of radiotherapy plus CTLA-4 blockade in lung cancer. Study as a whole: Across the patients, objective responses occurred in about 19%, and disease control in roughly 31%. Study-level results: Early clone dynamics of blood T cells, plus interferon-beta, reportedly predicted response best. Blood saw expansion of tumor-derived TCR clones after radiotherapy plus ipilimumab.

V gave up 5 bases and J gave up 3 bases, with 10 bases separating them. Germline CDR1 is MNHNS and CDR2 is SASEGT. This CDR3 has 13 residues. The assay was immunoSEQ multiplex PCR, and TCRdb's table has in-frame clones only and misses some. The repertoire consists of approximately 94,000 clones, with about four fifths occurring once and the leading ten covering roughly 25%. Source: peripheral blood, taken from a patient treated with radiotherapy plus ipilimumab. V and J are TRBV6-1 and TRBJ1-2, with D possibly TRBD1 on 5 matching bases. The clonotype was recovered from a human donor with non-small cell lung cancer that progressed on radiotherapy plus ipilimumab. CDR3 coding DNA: TGTGCCAGCAGTTTCACAGGAGACTATGGCTACACCTTC. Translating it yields CASSFTGDYGYTF.